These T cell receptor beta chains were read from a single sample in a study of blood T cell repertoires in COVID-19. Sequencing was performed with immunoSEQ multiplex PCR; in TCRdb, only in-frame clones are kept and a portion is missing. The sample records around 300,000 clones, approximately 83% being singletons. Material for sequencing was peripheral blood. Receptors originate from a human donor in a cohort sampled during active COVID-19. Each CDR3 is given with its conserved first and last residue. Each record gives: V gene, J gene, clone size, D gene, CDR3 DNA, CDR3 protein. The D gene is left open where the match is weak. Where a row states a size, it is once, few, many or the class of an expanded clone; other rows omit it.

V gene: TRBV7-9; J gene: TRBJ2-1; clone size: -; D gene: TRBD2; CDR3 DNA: TGTGCCAGCTCAGTTAGCAGCGGGAGGAGCCTGGGCAATGAGCAGTTCTTC; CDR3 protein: CASSVSSGRSLGNEQFF
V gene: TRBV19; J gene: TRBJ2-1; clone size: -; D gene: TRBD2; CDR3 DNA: TGTGCCAGTAGTTCGCCGGGACTAGCGCCTTACAATGAGCAGTTCTTC; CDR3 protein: CASSSPGLAPYNEQFF
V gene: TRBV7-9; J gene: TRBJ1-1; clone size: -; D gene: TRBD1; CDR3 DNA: TGTGCCAGCAGCTGGGGGACAGGGAACACTGAAGCTTTCTTT; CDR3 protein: CASSWGTGNTEAFF
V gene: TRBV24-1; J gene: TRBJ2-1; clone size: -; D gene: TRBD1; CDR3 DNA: TGTGCCACCAGTGACCGCCAGACAGGGGCGGTTTCACAGTTCTTC; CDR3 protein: CATSDRQTGAVSQFF
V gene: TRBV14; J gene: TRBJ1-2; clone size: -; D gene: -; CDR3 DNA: TGTGCCAGCAGCCAAGATATAGATGGCTACACCTTC; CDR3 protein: CASSQDIDGYTF
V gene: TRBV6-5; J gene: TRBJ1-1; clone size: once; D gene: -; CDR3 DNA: TGTGCCAGCAAAAGTCGGTATGAAAGGAACACTGAAGCTTTCTTT; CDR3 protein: CASKSRYERNTEAFF
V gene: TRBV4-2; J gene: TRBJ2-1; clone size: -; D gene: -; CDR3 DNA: TGTGCCAGCAGCCAAGATCGTGGGCATAGAGAGCAGTTCTTC; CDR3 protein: CASSQDRGHREQFF
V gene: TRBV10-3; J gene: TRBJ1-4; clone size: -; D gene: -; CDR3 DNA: TGTGCCATCAGTGAGTCCGACAGAATTCAAGCAACTAATGAAAAACTGTTTTTT; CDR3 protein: CAISESDRIQATNEKLFF
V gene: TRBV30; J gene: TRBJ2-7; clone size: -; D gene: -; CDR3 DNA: TGTGCCTGGAGCCTCATAGAGAGCTACGAGCAGTACTTC; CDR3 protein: CAWSLIESYEQYF
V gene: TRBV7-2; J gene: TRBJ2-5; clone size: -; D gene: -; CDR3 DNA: TGTGCCAGCAGCTTAGGCGGGTTGCAAGAGACCCAGTACTTC; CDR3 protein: CASSLGGLQETQYF
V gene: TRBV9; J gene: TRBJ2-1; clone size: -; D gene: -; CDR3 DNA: TGTGCCAGCAGCGTAGGCCCCTCAGCGGCCTACAATGAGCAGTTCTTC; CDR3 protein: CASSVGPSAAYNEQFF